This T cell receptor beta chain was recovered during a study of OX40 agonist ivuxolimab in advanced cancers. Germline values: CDR1 LNHDA, CDR2 SQIVND (reference sequence). This CDR3 is 14 amino acids long. Unmatched junction bases numbered 3, after V lost 2 bases and J lost 3 bases. Findings and limits, study-wide: Near-lowest levels of clonal expansion characterized partial responders at 0.1-3.0 mg/kg.

Some clones are missing from TCRdb's copy, which holds only in-frame ones; the method was immunoSEQ multiplex PCR. Among 50,000 to 70,000 clones listed, roughly nine tenths were seen once. As to this clone: Antigen unknown.

V usage is TRBV19 and J usage is TRBJ2-7; 8 bases fit TRBD1. The input for sequencing was CD4+ or CD8+ T cells sorted from blood, taken in a trial of the OX40 agonist ivuxolimab. The sequence was obtained from an adult with an advanced solid tumor such as melanoma, head and neck, liver or kidney cancer. The CDR3, as DNA: TGTGCCAGTAGTATAAAAGGGACAGGCTACGAGCAGTACTTC. Translation gives CASSIKGTGYEQYF. The whole variable domain, filled in from reference TRBV19 and TRBJ2-7, reads DGGITQSPKYLFRKEGQNVTLSCEQNLNHDAMYWYRQDPGQGLRLIYYSQIVNDFQKGDIAEGYSVSREKKESFPLTVTSAQKNPTAFYLCASSIKGTGYEQYFGPGTRLTVT.